These 15 T cell receptor beta chains share one sample of origin, sequenced in a study of cytomegalovirus exposure and HLA in healthy donors. A multiplex PCR was run with 60 Vbeta primers and 13 Jbeta primers. Sequencing used immunoSEQ multiplex PCR; TCRdb keeps in-frame clones, though not all of them. The sample has 250,000 to 300,000 clones, around 90% seen once; the top ten hold 1.5% to 2%. Material for sequencing was PBMCs. The receptor source for this set is a girl aged 2-10 years in good health and CMV-seronegative.

The chain uses TRBV27 and TRBJ1-2; weak D call: TRBD1 (5 bases). Germline values: CDR1 MNHEY, CDR2 SMNVEV (reference sequence). CDR3 size: 19 residues. Trimming shortened V by 5 bases and J by 4 bases, and 29 bases separated the two germline ends. For the CDR3, the DNA is TGTGCCAGCAGTACGCTCCTGACAATGGGGCCGGTGGGGCTCTATGGCTACACCTTC. Its translation: CASSTLLTMGPVGLYGYTF.

CDR3 DNA sequence: TGTGCCAGCAGCTCGGGACTAGCCTCGGAGACCCAGTACTTC. Amino acids: CASSSGLASETQYF. The chain employs TRBV7-9 and TRBJ2-5, with 9 nucleotides matching TRBD2. The CDR3 is 14 residues long. The V and J ends lost 4 bases and 5 bases, in that order; junction bases with no gene match: 5. Germline values: CDR1 SEHNR, CDR2 FQNEAQ (reference sequence).

The chain has TRBV10-3 and TRBJ2-3; the match to TRBD2 covers 14 bases. Germline V gene sequence: CDR1 ENHRY, CDR2 SYGVKD. CDR3 size: 15 residues. Trimming removed 7 bases from V and 1 base from J; junction bases left unmatched: 1. CDR3 coding DNA: TGTGCCATCATGGGACTAGCGGGGGGCACAGATACGCAGTATTTT. Amino acid sequence: CAIMGLAGGTDTQYF.

The V gene is TRBV18, the J gene TRBJ1-5; perhaps TRBD1 as D (6 bases). This CDR3 spans 15 amino acids. The V and J ends lost 5 bases and 7 bases respectively, with 18 bases between them. Germline V lookup: CDR1 KGHSH, CDR2 LQKENI. The CDR3 reads CASSGEQGFQQPQHF. CDR3 DNA: TGTGCCAGCTCAGGGGAACAGGGATTCCAGCAGCCCCAGCATTTT.

This clone was seen a few times. The rearrangement links TRBV16 to TRBJ1-1; no firm D call. Trimming took 1 base from V and 1 from J, leaving 10 bases between them. The CDR3 is 15 residues long. Germline V gene sequence: CDR1 KGHSY, CDR2 FQNENV. The CDR3 DNA reads as TGTGCCAGCAGCCAATATAATCAGTGGAACACTGAAGCTTTCTTT. Its translation is CASSQYNQWNTEAFF.

The chain couples TRBV5-1 to TRBJ2-3; 7 positions agree with TRBD1. CDR1 and CDR2 (germline): SGHRS, YFSETQ. The CDR3 runs 13 residues. The V and J ends lost 5 bases and 6 bases, in that order; junction bases with no gene match: 6. The CDR3 reads CASSYRGIDTQYF. The CDR3 bases are TGCGCCAGCAGTTACAGGGGTATTGATACGCAGTATTTT.

This chain links TRBV10-3 with TRBJ2-7; D is possibly TRBD1 (6 bases). From germline, CDR1 is ENHRY and CDR2 SYGVKD. V was cut by 3 bases and J by 3 bases, with 15 bases left in between. The CDR3 is made up of 15 amino acids. CDR3 sequence: CAISDPGAGSYEQYF. CDR3 in DNA: TGTGCCATCAGTGACCCAGGGGCAGGAAGCTACGAGCAGTACTTC.

This clone was detected only a few times. V is TRBV7-9 and J is TRBJ1-1; TRBD1 is a possible D gene (5 bases). The CDR3 spans 15 residues. Germline lookup yields CDR1 SEHNR and CDR2 FQNEAQ (reference sequence). Deletions cut 5 bases from V and 1 base from J, with 14 bases between. DNA of the CDR3: TGTGCCAGCAGCCCAAGGGCGGACAAGAACACTGAAGCTTTCTTT. Translating it yields CASSPRADKNTEAFF.

The chain recombines TRBV19 with TRBJ1-2; D remains unclear. CDR3 length: 13 residues. Germline CDR1 reads LNHDA; CDR2 reads SQIVND (reference sequence). V was cut by 5 bases and J by 6 bases, with 13 bases left in between. The CDR3 bases are TGTGCCAGTAGTTCCCTGGGAGGAGATGGCTACACCTTC. Amino acids: CASSSLGGDGYTF.

The J gene is TRBJ2-7, the V gene TRBV2; 10 positions agree with TRBD1. The CDR3 is made up of 14 amino acids. CDR1 is SNHLY, CDR2 FYNNEI, per germline. V gave up 8 bases and J gave up 5 bases; unmatched junction bases: 9. CDR3 amino acids: CASPGTGASHEQYF. CDR3 sequence (DNA): TGTGCCAGCCCCGGGACAGGGGCGTCCCACGAGCAGTACTTC.

Only one count was recorded for this clone. The genes are TRBV27 and TRBJ2-3; D uncertain. CDR3 length equals 14 residues. The germline V gene has CDR1 MNHEY and CDR2 SMNVEV (reference sequence). V shed 0 bases and J shed 1 base, with 5 bases lying between them. CDR3 sequence reads: CASSLSIGTDTQYF. CDR3 DNA: TGTGCCAGCAGTTTATCGATAGGCACAGATACGCAGTATTTT.

V usage is TRBV9 and J usage is TRBJ1-2; TRBD1 matches 7 bases. The CDR3 covers 15 residues. V gave up 0 bases and J gave up 3 bases; unmatched junction bases: 5. Germline V gene data show CDR1 as SGDLS and CDR2 as YYNGEE. CDR3 sequence: CASSVADRADYGYTF. As DNA, the CDR3 is TGTGCCAGCAGCGTAGCTGACAGGGCCGACTATGGCTACACCTTC.

To note about this clone: The junction shows a germline mismatch at one end, possibly a read error. The chain links TRBV7-9 to TRBJ2-7; tentatively, D is TRBD1 (5 bases). CDR1 is SEHNR and CDR2 is FQNEAQ in the germline V gene (reference sequence). The CDR3 consists of 12 residues. CDR3 in amino acids: CSSSSDNYEQYF. The CDR3 DNA reads as TGTTCCAGCAGCTCGGACAACTACGAGCAGTACTTC.

The CDR3, as DNA: TGTGCCAGCAGTGAGCCGGGACAGAGCTCCTATAATTCACCCCTCCACTTT. The encoded protein is CASSEPGQSSYNSPLHF. This chain links TRBV6-1 with TRBJ1-6; 7 bases line up with TRBD1. V lost 3 bases, J lost 0 bases, and 5 bases stayed unmatched. The germline CDR1 and CDR2 sequences are MNHNS and SASEGT. This CDR3 has 17 amino acids.

The chain employs TRBV7-9 and TRBJ2-1; D is ambiguous. CDR3 length equals 13 residues. Germline V gene sequence: CDR1 SEHNR, CDR2 FQNEAQ (reference sequence). V shed 7 bases and J shed 0 bases, with 7 bases lying between them. The CDR3 DNA follows: TGTGCCAGCACAACCAGCTCCTACAATGAGCAGTTCTTC. Protein product: CASTTSSYNEQFF. The full variable domain, with the rest looked up from reference TRBV7-9 and TRBJ2-1, is DTGVSQNPRHKITKRGQNVTFRCDPISEHNRLYWYRQTLGQGPEFLTYFQNEAQLEKSRLLSDRFSAERPKGSFSTLEIQRTEQGDSAMYLCASTTSSYNEQFFGPGTRLTVL.